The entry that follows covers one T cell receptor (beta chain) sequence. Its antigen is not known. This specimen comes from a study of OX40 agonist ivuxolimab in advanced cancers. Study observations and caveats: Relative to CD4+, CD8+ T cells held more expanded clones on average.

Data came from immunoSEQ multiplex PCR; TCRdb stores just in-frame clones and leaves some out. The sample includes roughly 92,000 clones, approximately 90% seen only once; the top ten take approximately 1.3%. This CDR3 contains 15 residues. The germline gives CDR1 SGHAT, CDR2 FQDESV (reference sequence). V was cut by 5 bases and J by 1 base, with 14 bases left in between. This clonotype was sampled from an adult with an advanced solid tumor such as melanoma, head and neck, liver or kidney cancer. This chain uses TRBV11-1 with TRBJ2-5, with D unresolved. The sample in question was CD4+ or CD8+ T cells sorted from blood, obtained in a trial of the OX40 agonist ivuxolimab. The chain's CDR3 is CASSPRRQIQETQYF. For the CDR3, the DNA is TGTGCCAGCAGCCCCCGTCGGCAGATCCAAGAGACCCAGTACTTC.